These T cell receptor beta chains were read from a single sample in a study of CD8+ T cells in alopecia areata. Only in-frame clones appear in the TCRdb table, and some are missing; sequencing was by immunoSEQ multiplex PCR. This repertoire shows more than 200,000 clones, 67% found once; its top ten account for around 1.2%. Sequenced material: CD4+ T cells sorted from blood, taken at week 0. These receptors originate from a human donor with alopecia areata. CDR3s leave out the opening cysteine and the closing phenylalanine or tryptophan. Clone size is shown for a subset of rows, as once, few, many or a class of expanded clone.

CDR3	V	length	size
ASSQGTHTGELF	TRBV7-3	12	-
AISEGGYEQY	TRBV10-3	10	-
ASRLTGTLNTEAF	TRBV5-1	13	-
AWSWGGLGDTQY	TRBV30	12	once
ASSSRQGRTYEQY	TRBV5-1	13	-
ASSFDSGAADTQY	TRBV5-4	13	-
AWSWDRYNEQF	TRBV30	11	once
AWTPLSNTEAF	TRBV30	11	few
ASSEIQGAYQPQH	TRBV6-1	13	-
ASSVETGAPLH	TRBV6-5	11	once
AISLLTGGGTDTQY	TRBV10-3	14	-
ASSKGHPYEQY	TRBV14	11	-
ASSQVQSSGNTIY	TRBV4-1	13	-
ASSLPSHPLYGYT	TRBV5-6	13	few
ASSPGHLSPLH	TRBV7-3	11	-
ASSPGLRTDTQY	TRBV4-2	12	-
ASSPHPTGSSYEQY	TRBV7-3	14	-
AWPTDNEQF	TRBV30	9	-
SVDAGQGYGYT	TRBV29-1	11	-
ASSQGVGEDTQY	TRBV4-2	12	-
ASSFRTGLGEQY	TRBV27	12	-
SVRETEAF	TRBV29-1	8	-
ASSLLSSGANVLT	TRBV5-5	13	few
ASSEARQRGEQY	TRBV2	12	-
AWSPTRPSNQPQH	TRBV30	13	-
ASSLVRGQYTEAF	TRBV7-2	13	-
AWSVGVYEQY	TRBV30	10	-
ASSLYSLHEQY	TRBV5-1	11	-
ASRGTLYEQY	TRBV28	10	once
ASSLQGSEPQH	TRBV5-1	11	-
ASSSSGGPFFEQF	TRBV7-6	13	-